These 18 T cell receptor beta chains share one sample of origin, sequenced in a study of Tregs in tolerant kidney transplant recipients. The nonmyeloablative bone marrow transplants came from related graft donors, with transient mixed chimerism. Only in-frame clones appear in the TCRdb table, and some are missing; sequencing was by immunoSEQ multiplex PCR. The data show 84,000 or so clones, over 85% seen once. The sample in question was CD4+ T cells from blood (PBMCs), obtained 12 months after the transplant. These receptors originate from a human patient who received a combined kidney and bone marrow transplant. Some T cells may trace back to the graft donor.

This CDR3 reads CASSYSGGPYNEQFF. The CDR3 DNA reads TGTGCCAGCAGCTATAGCGGGGGGCCTTACAATGAGCAGTTCTTC. The rearrangement links TRBV28 to TRBJ2-1; 10 nucleotides line up with TRBD2. The J segment lost 4 bases and the V segment lost 6 bases, leaving 6 bases of the junction unmatched. This CDR3 has 15 amino acids. Germline V gene lookup returns CDR1 MDHEN and CDR2 SYDVKM. The full variable domain, completed using reference TRBV28 and TRBJ2-1, is DVKVTQSSRYLVKRTGEKVFLECVQDMDHENMFWYRQDPGLGLRLIYFSYDVKMKEKGDIPEGYSVSREKKERFSLILESASTNQTSMYLCASSYSGGPYNEQFFGPGTRLTVL.

The chain has TRBV7-2 and TRBJ2-7; 13 bases match TRBD2. Germline V gene lookup returns CDR1 SGHTA and CDR2 FQGNSA. The V gene end was trimmed by 4 bases and the J gene end by 1 base; junction bases not matched to a gene: 13. The CDR3 covers 19 residues. CDR3 protein: CASSYGLAGDLGKSYEQYF. CDR3 sequence (DNA): TGTGCCAGCAGCTACGGACTAGCGGGAGACCTGGGAAAATCCTACGAGCAGTACTTC. Based on the CDR3 plus reference TRBV7-2 and TRBJ2-7, the full variable domain is GAGVSQSPSNKVTEKGKDVELRCDPISGHTALYWYRQSLGQGLEFLIYFQGNSAPDKSGLPSDRFSAERTGGSVSTLTIQRTQQEDSAVYLCASSYGLAGDLGKSYEQYFGPGTRLTVT.

The chain links TRBV2 to TRBJ2-5, with unresolved D. Per the germline V gene, CDR1 is SNHLY and CDR2 is FYNNEI. The ends were cut back, 3 bases at V and 5 bases at J, with 4 bases in the middle. The CDR3 contains 11 residues. This chain's CDR3 is CASSDSETQYF. In DNA, the CDR3 is TGTGCCAGCAGTGACTCTGAGACCCAGTACTTC.

The chain joins TRBV19 to TRBJ1-2; 9 nucleotides line up with TRBD1. Germline V gives CDR1 LNHDA, CDR2 SQIVND (reference sequence). The CDR3 is 12 amino acids. V gave up 6 bases and J gave up 8 bases; unmatched junction bases: 4. CDR3 coding DNA: TGTGCCAGTAGGGGACAGGGAAGCGGCTACACCTTC. This codes for CASRGQGSGYTF.

The chain is built from TRBV28 and TRBJ2-7; D might be TRBD2 (5 bases). CDR3 length: 15 residues. Looked up from germline, CDR1 is MDHEN and CDR2 is SYDVKM. V was pared by 5 bases and J by 6 bases, with 20 bases between. In DNA form, the CDR3 reads TGTGCCAGCAGTCCCCGGGAACCCGGTAAGGGCGAGCAGTACTTC. Translating it yields CASSPREPGKGEQYF.

This clone was counted between two and nine times. The CDR3 coding sequence is TGTGCCAGCCAGACACTCCGGGACAGGGCGGGCAATCAGCCCCAGCATTTT. Translating it yields CASQTLRDRAGNQPQHF. The chain is built from TRBV2 and TRBJ1-5, with 9 bases identical to TRBD1. Germline CDR1 is SNHLY and CDR2 is FYNNEI. The CDR3 has 17 amino acids. After removal of 8 bases from V and 2 bases from J, the junction contained 13 bases not matched to a gene.

With respect to this clone: Germline is not matched at one junction end, which may reflect a read error. The identical CDR3 is also encoded by other nucleotide sequences in the sample. This chain uses TRBV7-9 with TRBJ1-6; D gene uncertain. The CDR3 is 16 residues long. Germline V CDR1 and CDR2: SEHNR, FQNEAQ (reference sequence). The CDR3 nucleotides read TGTGCCAGCAGCTTAGCGGTGAGCTCCTATAATTCCCCCCTCCACTTT. Its protein is CASSLAVSSYNSPLHF. The full variable domain, completed using reference TRBV7-9 and TRBJ1-6, is DTGVSQNPRHKITKRGQNVTFRCDPISEHNRLYWYRQTLGQGPEFLTYFQNEAQLEKSRLLSDRFSAERPKGSFSTLEIQRTEQGDSAMYLCASSLAVSSYNSPLHFGNGTRLTVT.

The genes are TRBV2 and TRBJ2-5; 12 nucleotides agree with TRBD2. V was pared by 6 bases and J by 6 bases, with 2 bases of the junction left unmatched. In germline, CDR1 is SNHLY, CDR2 FYNNEI. CDR3 length: 13 residues. This CDR3 is CASRTSGRKTQYF. DNA of the CDR3: TGTGCCAGCAGAACTAGCGGGAGGAAGACCCAGTACTTC.

About this clone: The junction does not match germline at one end; this may be a read error. This same CDR3 is encoded by further DNA sequences in the sample. V usage is TRBV11-1 and J usage is TRBJ1-6; no clear D. This CDR3 comprises 16 residues. Per germline, CDR1 SGHAT and CDR2 FQDESV (reference sequence). The DNA for the CDR3 is TGTGCCAGCAGTCATAGGCGGAGCTCCTATAATTCCCCCCTCCACTTT. The encoded protein is CASSHRRSSYNSPLHF. Filled out from reference TRBV11-1 and TRBJ1-6, the complete variable domain reads EAEVAQSPRYKITEKSQAVAFWCDPISGHATLYWYRQILGQGPELLVQFQDESVVDDSQLPKDRFSAERLKGVDSTLKIQPAELGDSAMYLCASSHRRSSYNSPLHFGNGTRLTVT.

J is TRBJ2-2 and V is TRBV4-2; no reliable D call. There are 13 residues in the CDR3. V was trimmed by 0 bases and J by 8 bases, leaving 7 bases between them. Germline values: CDR1 LGHNA, CDR2 YNFKEQ. This chain's CDR3 is CASSQESPGELFF. DNA of the CDR3: TGTGCCAGCAGCCAAGAGTCTCCGGGGGAGCTGTTTTTT.

This chain connects TRBV19 to TRBJ1-5; D is undetermined. V lost 5 bases, J lost 2 bases, and 10 bases lay in between. The CDR3 has 14 amino acids. CDR1 is LNHDA and CDR2 is SQIVND in the germline V gene (reference sequence). CDR3 amino acids: CASSREGGNQPQHF. CDR3 sequence (DNA): TGTGCCAGTAGTCGGGAGGGAGGCAATCAGCCCCAGCATTTT. Drawing the rest from reference TRBV19 and TRBJ1-5, the complete variable domain is DGGITQSPKYLFRKEGQNVTLSCEQNLNHDAMYWYRQDPGQGLRLIYYSQIVNDFQKGDIAEGYSVSREKKESFPLTVTSAQKNPTAFYLCASSREGGNQPQHFGDGTRLSIL.

The genes are TRBV29-1 and TRBJ2-3; D is undetermined. Germline CDR1 reads SQVTM; CDR2 reads ANQGSEA. Trimming took 2 bases from V and 4 from J, leaving 10 bases between them. The CDR3 totals 13 residues. CDR3: CSVEKALADTQYF. CDR3 DNA: TGCAGCGTTGAAAAAGCCCTAGCAGATACGCAGTATTTT.

The genes are TRBV28 and TRBJ1-5, with no clear D. The CDR3 loop spans 13 amino acids. The germline V gene has CDR1 MDHEN and CDR2 SYDVKM. With 3 bases removed from V and 0 bases from J, the gap between germline ends came to 3 bases. Here the CDR3 DNA reads TGTGCCAGCAGTTTTATTAGCAATCAGCCCCAGCATTTT. This gives the protein CASSFISNQPQHF.

This clone was observed a single time. V is TRBV29-1 and J is TRBJ2-5; D is possibly TRBD2 (5 bases). Trimming took 4 bases from V and 3 from J, leaving 9 bases between them. CDR3 length: 12 residues. Germline V CDR1 and CDR2: SQVTM, ANQGSEA. CDR3 protein: CSVALREETQYF. Here the CDR3 DNA reads TGCAGCGTTGCTTTGAGGGAAGAGACCCAGTACTTC.

The sample holds one count of this clone. The rearrangement joins TRBV5-4 to TRBJ2-6; TRBD1 aligns across 7 bases. The junction had 7 bases not matched to a gene; V was cut back by 2 bases and J by 2 bases. From germline, CDR1 is SGHNT and CDR2 YYREEE (reference sequence). The CDR3 sequence is 17 residues long. DNA of the CDR3: TGTGCCAGCAGCTTCTACAGGGGTGCTACTGGGGCCAACGTCCTGACTTTC. Translation: CASSFYRGATGANVLTF.

The chain links TRBV5-4 to TRBJ2-3, with a weak D call TRBD2 (6 bases). The V gene lost 1 base and the J gene lost 4 bases, with 7 bases spanning the gap. From germline, CDR1 is SGHNT and CDR2 YYREEE (reference sequence). CDR3 size: 13 residues. This CDR3 reads CASSLRGSDTQYF. CDR3 coding DNA: TGTGCCAGCAGCTTGCGGGGGTCAGATACGCAGTATTTT.

The chain joins TRBV5-1 to TRBJ2-3; D unresolved. The CDR3 runs 14 residues. Trimming removed 0 bases at V and 1 base at J, with 6 bases between. From germline, CDR1 is SGHRS and CDR2 YFSETQ. The CDR3: CASSLGLGTDTQYF. CDR3 sequence (DNA): TGCGCCAGCAGCTTGGGGCTAGGCACAGATACGCAGTATTTT.

The gene calls are TRBV10-3 and TRBJ2-7; D possibly corresponds to TRBD2 (5 bases). Trimming left V 10 bases short and J 4 bases short, with 11 bases between. Per the germline V gene, CDR1 is ENHRY and CDR2 is SYGVKD. The CDR3 spans 11 residues. The CDR3 is CATSDFYEQYF. The CDR3 DNA reads TGTGCCACCTCGGACTTTTACGAGCAGTACTTC.